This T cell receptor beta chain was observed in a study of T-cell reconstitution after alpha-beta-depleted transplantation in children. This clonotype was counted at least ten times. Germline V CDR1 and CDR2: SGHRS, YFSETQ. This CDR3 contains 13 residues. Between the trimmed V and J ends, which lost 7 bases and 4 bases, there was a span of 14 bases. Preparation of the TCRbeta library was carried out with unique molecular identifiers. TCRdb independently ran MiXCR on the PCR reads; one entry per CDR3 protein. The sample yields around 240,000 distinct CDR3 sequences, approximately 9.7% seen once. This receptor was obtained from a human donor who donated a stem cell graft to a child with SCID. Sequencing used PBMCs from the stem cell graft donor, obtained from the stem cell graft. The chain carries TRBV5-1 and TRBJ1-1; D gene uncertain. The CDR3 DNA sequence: TGCGCCAGCGCCACGGCCCCAGGCACTGAAGCTTTCTTT. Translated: CASATAPGTEAFF.